This T cell receptor beta chain was captured by sequencing in a study of T cells after yellow fever vaccination. Findings and caveats of the study: Sorted repertoires could include abundant contaminating clonotypes from bulk cells. The study re-detected most primary-vaccination clones after the booster (approximately 96% CD4, approximately 88% CD8). The secondary response peaked faster, at day 5 versus 15, but was weaker.

This clonotype was observed at least ten times. Its antigen remains unknown. 5'RACE template switching produced TCR cDNA carrying a universal primer site and UMIs. TCRdb processed the 5' RACE reads anew with MiXCR; each CDR3 protein has one entry. The table lists some 160,000 distinct CDR3 sequences, 6% to 7.5% of them singletons. The sequences come from CD4+ T cells sorted from PBMCs, collected more than 4 days after the first yellow fever vaccination. The TCR was taken from a man between 18 and 35 years old who received the YFV17D yellow fever vaccine.

The CDR3 DNA sequence: TGTGCCAGCAGCTTAGCCAGGGTTCCCCCTTACGAGCAGTACGTC. This encodes CASSLARVPPYEQYV. The rearrangement links TRBV7-2 to TRBJ2-7; D might be TRBD1 (5 bases). Trimming left V 0 bases short and J 4 bases short, with 13 bases between. The CDR3 consists of 15 residues. Per germline, CDR1 SGHTA and CDR2 FQGNSA.